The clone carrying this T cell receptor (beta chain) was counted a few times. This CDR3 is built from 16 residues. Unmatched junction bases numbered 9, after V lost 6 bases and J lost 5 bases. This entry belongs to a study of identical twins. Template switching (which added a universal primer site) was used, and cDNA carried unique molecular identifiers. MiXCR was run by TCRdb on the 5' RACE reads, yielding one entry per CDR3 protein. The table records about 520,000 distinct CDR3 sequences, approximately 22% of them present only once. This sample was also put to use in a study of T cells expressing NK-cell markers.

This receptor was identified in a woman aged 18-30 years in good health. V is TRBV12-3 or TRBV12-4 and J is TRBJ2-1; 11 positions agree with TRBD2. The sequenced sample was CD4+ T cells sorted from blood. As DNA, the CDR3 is TGTGCCAGCAGGCCCCAGATAGCGGGAGGGCACAATGAGCAGTTCTTC. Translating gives CASRPQIAGGHNEQFF.